This T cell receptor (beta chain) was sequenced for a study of blood T cell repertoires in COVID-19. Looking at the study overall: The United States, Italy and Spain were the sources of the acute and convalescent COVID-19 samples. PBMCs, B-cell-depleted T cells, or T cells provided the cDNA or gDNA that made up the material.

Per the original methods: Quantification of nucleated cells was approximated via reference gene primer amplification. The method was immunoSEQ multiplex PCR; TCRdb's version includes in-frame clones alone and lacks a portion of them. The V and J calls and the clone size are those of that table, but D and trimming were determined from the DNA. The sample carries roughly 90,000 clones, 70% to 90% recorded once. This CDR3 is 14 amino acids long. Germline CDR1 reads LNHDA; CDR2 reads SQIVND (reference sequence). With 5 bases clipped from V and 2 bases from J, the junction kept 3 bases outside the gene matches.

The specimen was peripheral blood. This chain links TRBV19 with TRBJ2-1; 7 positions agree with TRBD2. The receptor was derived from a human donor in a cohort sampled during active COVID-19. The CDR3 coding sequence is TGTGCCAGTAGTTCGGGGACTACCTACAATGAGCAGTTCTTC. Residues: CASSSGTTYNEQFF.